This T cell receptor (beta chain) was sequenced in a study of blood T cell repertoires in COVID-19. Study in general: The samples span acute and convalescent COVID-19 from the United States, Italy and Spain. Sources were T cells, B-cell-depleted T cells, or PBMCs; the material itself was cDNA or gDNA.

Study processing details: The assay estimated nucleated cells by amplifying reference gene primers. The repertoire was sequenced with immunoSEQ multiplex PCR; TCRdb's copy has only in-frame clones and lacks some. V and J calls plus clone size are reproduced from that table; the DNA served to infer D and trimming. The sample holds about 100,000 clones, roughly 90% seen once. J lost 5 bases, V lost 8 bases, and 9 bases had no gene match. In germline, CDR1 is SNHLY, CDR2 FYNNEI. The CDR3 contains 14 residues. This receptor was taken from a man aged 50-59 years with active COVID-19. The gene calls are TRBV2 and TRBJ2-5, with TRBD2 identical over 9 bases. The sample was peripheral blood. CDR3 residues: CASYEGLALETQYF. In DNA form, the CDR3 reads TGTGCCAGCTATGAGGGACTAGCTTTGGAGACCCAGTACTTC.